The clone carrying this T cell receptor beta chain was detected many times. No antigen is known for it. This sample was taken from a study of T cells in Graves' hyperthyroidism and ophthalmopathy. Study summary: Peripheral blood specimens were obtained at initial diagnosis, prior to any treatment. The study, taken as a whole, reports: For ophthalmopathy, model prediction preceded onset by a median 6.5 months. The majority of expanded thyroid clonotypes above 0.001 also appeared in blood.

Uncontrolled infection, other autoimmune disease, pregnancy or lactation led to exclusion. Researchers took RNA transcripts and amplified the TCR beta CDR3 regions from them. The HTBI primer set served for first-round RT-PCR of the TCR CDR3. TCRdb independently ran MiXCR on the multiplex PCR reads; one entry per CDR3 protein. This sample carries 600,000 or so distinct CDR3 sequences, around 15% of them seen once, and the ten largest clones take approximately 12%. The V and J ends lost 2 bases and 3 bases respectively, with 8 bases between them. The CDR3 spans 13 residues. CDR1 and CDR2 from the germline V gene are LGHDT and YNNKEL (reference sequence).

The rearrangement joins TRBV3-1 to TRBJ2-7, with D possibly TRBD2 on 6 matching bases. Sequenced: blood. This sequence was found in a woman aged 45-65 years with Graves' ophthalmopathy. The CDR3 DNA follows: TGTGCCAGCAGCCAACCGGGAGTCTACGAGCAGTACTTC. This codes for CASSQPGVYEQYF.